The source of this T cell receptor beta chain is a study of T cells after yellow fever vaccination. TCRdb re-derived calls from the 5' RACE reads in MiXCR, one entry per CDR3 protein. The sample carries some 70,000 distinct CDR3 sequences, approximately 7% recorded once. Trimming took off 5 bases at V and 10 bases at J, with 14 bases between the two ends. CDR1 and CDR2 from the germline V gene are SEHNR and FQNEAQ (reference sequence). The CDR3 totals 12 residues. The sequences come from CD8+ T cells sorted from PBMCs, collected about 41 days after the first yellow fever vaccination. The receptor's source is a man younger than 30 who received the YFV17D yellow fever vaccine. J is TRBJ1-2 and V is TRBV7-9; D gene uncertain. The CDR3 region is CASSLGRADYTF. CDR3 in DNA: TGTGCCAGCAGCCTCGGTCGTGCCGACTACACCTTC.